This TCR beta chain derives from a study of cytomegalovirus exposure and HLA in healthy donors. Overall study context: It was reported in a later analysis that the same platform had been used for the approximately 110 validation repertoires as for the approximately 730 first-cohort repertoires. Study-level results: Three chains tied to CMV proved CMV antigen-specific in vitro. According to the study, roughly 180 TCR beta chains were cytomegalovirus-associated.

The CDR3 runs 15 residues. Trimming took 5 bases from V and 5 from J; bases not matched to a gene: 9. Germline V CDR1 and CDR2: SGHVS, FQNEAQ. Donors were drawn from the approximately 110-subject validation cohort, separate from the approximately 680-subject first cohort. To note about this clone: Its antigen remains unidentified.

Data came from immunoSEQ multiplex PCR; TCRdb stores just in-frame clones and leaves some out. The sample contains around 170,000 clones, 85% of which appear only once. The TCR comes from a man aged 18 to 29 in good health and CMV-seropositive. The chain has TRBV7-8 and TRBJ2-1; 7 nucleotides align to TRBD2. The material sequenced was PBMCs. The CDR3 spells CASSPRGLADNEQFF. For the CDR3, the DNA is TGTGCCAGCAGCCCGAGAGGTCTAGCGGACAATGAGCAGTTCTTC.